The 6 T cell receptor beta chains below come from one sample, sequenced in a study of control samples from healthy donors and cancer patients. Method: immunoSEQ multiplex PCR; TCRdb's copy keeps in-frame clones and lacks some. Among 30,000 to 35,000 clones listed, about 86% were seen once. Sequencing input: PBMCs. Source of these receptors: a woman aged 40 to 49 with lung cancer.

V and J are TRBV9 and TRBJ2-3, with 8 positions matching TRBD2. This CDR3 region has 15 residues. J lost 7 bases, V lost 4 bases, and 11 bases had no gene match. Germline lookup yields CDR1 SGDLS and CDR2 YYNGEE. The CDR3 DNA follows: TGTGCCAGCAGCCCCGGGGGGGGGTTTACAAATACGCAGTATTTT. As protein: CASSPGGGFTNTQYF.

V and J are TRBV11-2 and TRBJ1-6; 7 bases agree with TRBD1. CDR1 is SGHAT and CDR2 is FQNNGV in the germline V gene. The V and J ends lost 5 bases and 3 bases, in that order; junction bases with no gene match: 7. CDR3 length: 16 amino acids. Here the CDR3 DNA reads TGTGCCAGCAGCCCCTCCAACAGGGGCTATAATTCACCCCTCCACTTT. It yields the protein CASSPSNRGYNSPLHF.

The CDR3 here is CASSGQGMGTEAFF. CDR3 bases: TGTGCCAGCAGTGGACAGGGAATGGGCACTGAAGCTTTCTTT. The chain carries TRBV2 and TRBJ1-1; 7 bases line up with TRBD1. V gave up 4 bases and J gave up 4 bases; unmatched junction bases: 6. The CDR3 contains 14 residues. Germline V lookup: CDR1 SNHLY, CDR2 FYNNEI.

The V gene is TRBV4-3, the J gene TRBJ2-1; D is undetermined. V dropped 4 bases and J dropped 9 bases, with 10 bases sitting between them. CDR1 is LGHNA, CDR2 YSLEER, per germline. The CDR3 extends over 12 amino acids. The CDR3 sequence is CASSRLSGEQFF. The CDR3 nucleotides read TGCGCCAGCAGCCGACTGTCGGGTGAGCAGTTCTTC.

The genes are TRBV4-3 and TRBJ1-1, with D hard to call. The V gene lost 1 base and the J gene lost 1 base, with 13 bases spanning the gap. This CDR3 is built from 16 residues. Germline-derived CDR1 and CDR2 are LGHNA and YSLEER. The CDR3 spells CASSQGGSRRNTEAFF. As DNA, the CDR3 is TGCGCCAGCAGCCAAGGGGGAAGCAGGAGGAACACTGAAGCTTTCTTT.

The chain couples TRBV6-6 to TRBJ1-1; D is undetermined. The CDR3 length is 12 residues. The germline CDR1 and CDR2 sequences are MNHNY and SVGAGI (reference sequence). V was trimmed by 2 bases and J by 5 bases, leaving 6 bases between them. In nucleotides, the CDR3 is TGTGCCAGCAGTTACGTCGAGACTGAAGCTTTCTTT. Protein product: CASSYVETEAFF.